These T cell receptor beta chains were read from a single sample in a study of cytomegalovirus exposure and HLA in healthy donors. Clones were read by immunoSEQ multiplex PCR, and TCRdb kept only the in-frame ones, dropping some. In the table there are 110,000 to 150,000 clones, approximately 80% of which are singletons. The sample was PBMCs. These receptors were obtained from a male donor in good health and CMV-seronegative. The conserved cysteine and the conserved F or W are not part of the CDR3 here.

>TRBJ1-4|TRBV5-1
ASSFNRGGYEKLF
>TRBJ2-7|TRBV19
ASSIFREGDYEQY
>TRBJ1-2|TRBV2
ASRGQGSNYGYT
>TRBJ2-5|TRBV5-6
ATGGYQETQY
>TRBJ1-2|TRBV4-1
ASSQRGQGDYGYT
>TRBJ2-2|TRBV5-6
ASTWFLAGGANTGELF
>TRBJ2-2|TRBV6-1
ASSWSYPTGELF
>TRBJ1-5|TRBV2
ASTNRGLSNQPQH
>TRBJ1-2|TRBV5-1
ASSVGGDYGYT
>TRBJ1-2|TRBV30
AWHLTGANYGYT
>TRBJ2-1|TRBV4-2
ASSLRLAGGGNEQF
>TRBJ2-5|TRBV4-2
ASSQGTSATQY